This entry describes one TCR beta chain. Its antigen is currently unknown. The sample comes from a study of CD8 T cells in Susac syndrome. The study's findings and limits: The CD4+ T cell repertoires in Susac syndrome were not clonally expanded.

The length of the CDR3 is 15 residues. V lost 4 bases, J lost 5 bases, and 18 bases lay in between. The germline V gene has CDR1 SGHNT and CDR2 YYREEE (reference sequence). CD8+ and CD4+ T cells from blood underwent TCR beta sequencing. Patients with Susac syndrome showed fulfilment of recently defined diagnostic criteria for definite or probable disease. Random hexamers were used to reverse transcribe 0.5 to 1 ug of RNA. One entry per CDR3 protein results from TCRdb running MiXCR on the immunoSEQ multiplex PCR reads. This table holds under 200,000 distinct CDR3 sequences, roughly 92% found once. This TCR derives from a human donor with Susac syndrome. The specimen was CD4+ T cells from PBMCs. This sequence joins TRBV5-4 and TRBJ2-5, with D possibly TRBD1 on 6 matching bases. The CDR3 protein is CASSDNRAKGETQYF. CDR3 sequence (DNA): TGTGCCAGCAGCGACAACAGGGCCAAGGGGGAGACCCAGTACTTC.